Each of the 31 T cell receptor beta chains below was sequenced from the same sample in a study of T cells in localized non-small cell lung cancer. This table comes from immunoSEQ multiplex PCR, and its TCRdb copy is limited to in-frame clones, with some not included. The table lists 4,500 to 5,000 clones, 32% of them singletons. Sequenced here: lung tumor tissue, sampled before any cancer treatment. The receptor set was obtained from a woman aged 35-75 years with stage II squamous cell lung carcinoma.

The V call is TRBV6-4, the J call TRBJ2-7; no reliable D call. Trimming took off 7 bases at V and 5 bases at J, with 9 bases between the two ends. CDR1 MRHNA and CDR2 SNTAGT come from the germline V gene. The CDR3 is 11 residues long. DNA for the CDR3: TGTGCCAGCAACGGTCCCCACGAGCAGTACTTC. Its translation: CASNGPHEQYF.

This chain uses TRBV5-8 with TRBJ1-4; TRBD1 aligns across 8 bases. The CDR3 has 13 amino acids. Trimming at V came to 4 bases and at J to 7 bases, leaving 3 bases not matched to a gene. Germline V gene lookup returns CDR1 SGHTS and CDR2 YDEGEE. The CDR3 loop is CASSADRAEKLFF. In DNA, the CDR3 is TGTGCCAGCAGCGCGGACAGGGCTGAAAAACTGTTTTTT. Based on the CDR3 plus reference TRBV5-8 and TRBJ1-4, the full variable domain is EAGVTQSPTHLIKTRGQQATLRCSPISGHTSVYWYQQALGLGLQFLLWYDEGEERNRGNFPPRFSGRQFPNYSSELNVNALELEDSALYLCASSADRAEKLFFGSGTQLSVL.

V and J are TRBV28 and TRBJ2-1, with a possible D match to TRBD2 (6 bases). The germline gives CDR1 MDHEN, CDR2 SYDVKM. The CDR3 runs 15 residues. Trimming cost V 2 bases and J 4 bases, with 12 bases left between them. Here the CDR3 reads CASSLGGSKYNEQFF. CDR3 sequence (DNA): TGTGCCAGCAGTTTAGGGGGGTCGAAATACAATGAGCAGTTCTTC.

The chain employs TRBV11-3 and TRBJ2-7; 10 bases line up with TRBD2. Germline V gene lookup returns CDR1 SGHNT and CDR2 YENEEA. The CDR3 totals 15 residues. Losses at the gene ends were 5 bases for V and 5 bases for J; bases not matched to a gene: 9. The DNA for the CDR3 is TGTGCCAGCAGCCGGATGGGACTAGCGTGGGACGAGCAGTACTTC. Translated: CASSRMGLAWDEQYF.

The rearrangement joins TRBV28 to TRBJ2-1, with 14 bases lining up with TRBD2. CDR1 is MDHEN and CDR2 is SYDVKM in the germline V gene. The CDR3 extends over 19 amino acids. The junction had 12 bases not matched to a gene; V was cut back by 5 bases and J by 3 bases. CDR3 sequence: CASSPPGLAGEFGYNEQFF. CDR3 bases: TGTGCCAGCAGTCCCCCGGGACTAGCGGGAGAGTTCGGCTACAATGAGCAGTTCTTC.

The chain uses TRBV28 and TRBJ2-7, with D unresolved. Trimming cost V 3 bases and J 3 bases, with 15 bases left between them. There are 15 residues in the CDR3. Germline CDR1 is MDHEN and CDR2 is SYDVKM. CDR3: CASSFSQSLIYEQYF. CDR3 coding DNA: TGTGCCAGCAGTTTTAGTCAGAGCTTGATCTACGAGCAGTACTTC.

The V call is TRBV10-2, the J call TRBJ2-1, with D perhaps matching TRBD1 (5 bases). CDR3 size: 15 residues. Germline V CDR1 and CDR2: WSHSY, SAAADI. Trimming shortened V by 2 bases and J by 1 base, and 9 bases separated the two germline ends. DNA of the CDR3: TGCGCCAGCAGTGAGGGAAGGGGATCCTACAATGAGCAGTTCTTC. Amino acids: CASSEGRGSYNEQFF.

This clone has just a few counts. The chain carries TRBV11-3 and TRBJ1-1, with D possibly being TRBD1 (5 bases). The CDR3 consists of 14 residues. Trimming cost V 0 bases and J 6 bases, with 11 bases left between them. Germline CDR1 SGHNT, CDR2 YENEEA. This CDR3 reads CASSLEGGAPEAFF. The CDR3 DNA follows: TGTGCCAGCAGCTTAGAGGGAGGGGCCCCTGAAGCTTTCTTT. The full variable domain, in which reference TRBV11-3 and TRBJ1-1 provide the parts outside the CDR3, is EAGVVQSPRYKIIEKKQPVAFWCNPISGHNTLYWYLQNLGQGPELLIRYENEEAVDDSQLPKDRFSAERLKGVDSTLKIQPAELGDSAVYLCASSLEGGAPEAFFGQGTRLTVV.

This clone showed up just a few times. The chain uses TRBV29-1 and TRBJ2-1; 10 bases align to TRBD2. CDR1 and CDR2 (germline): SQVTM, ANQGSEA. V trimming: 5 bases; J trimming: 12 bases; junction bases outside the gene matches: 10. CDR3 size: 13 residues. The CDR3 reads CSVLLAGSGGQFF. The CDR3, as DNA: TGCAGCGTTTTACTAGCGGGAAGCGGTGGGCAGTTCTTC.

This clone was counted a few times. The genes are TRBV19 and TRBJ2-1, with 7 bases matching TRBD1. The CDR3 spans 13 residues. Germline lookup yields CDR1 LNHDA and CDR2 SQIVND (reference sequence). V was clipped by 7 bases and J by 6 bases; unmatched bases: 6. This CDR3 reads CASTPGQSNEQFF. CDR3 coding DNA: TGTGCCAGTACCCCGGGACAGTCCAATGAGCAGTTCTTC.

V gene TRBV6-8 combines with J gene TRBJ1-5, with 7 bases lining up with TRBD1. Germline V gene data show CDR1 as MNHGY and CDR2 as SAAAGT. The CDR3 runs to 14 residues. The V gene end was trimmed by 6 bases and the J gene end by 6 bases; junction bases not matched to a gene: 8. In DNA form, the CDR3 reads TGTGCCAGCAGCGAACAGGGGAGAGGTCAGCCCCAGCATTTT. It yields the protein CASSEQGRGQPQHF.

This chain joins TRBV29-1 and TRBJ2-3, with 7 bases lining up with TRBD2. The CDR3 has 13 amino acids. Germline CDR1 reads SQVTM; CDR2 reads ANQGSEA. V dropped 6 bases and J dropped 3; count of bases not matched to a gene: 6. CDR3 amino acids: CSVGSGTTDTQYF. For the CDR3, the DNA is TGCAGCGTCGGAAGCGGGACGACAGATACGCAGTATTTT.

This clone is judged medium-sized (0.01 to 0.1%). The V call is TRBV6-8, the J call TRBJ2-1, with D tentatively TRBD1 or TRBD2 (5 bases each). Between the trimmed V and J ends, which lost 5 bases and 0 bases, there was a span of 14 bases. The CDR3 totals 16 residues. The V gene's germline CDR1 is MNHGY and CDR2 SAAAGT. The DNA for the CDR3 is TGTGCCAGCAGTACGGGGCGGGTGAGCTCCTACAATGAGCAGTTCTTC. Translating gives CASSTGRVSSYNEQFF.

J is TRBJ2-1 and V is TRBV30, with D possibly being TRBD2 (6 bases). Germline lookup yields CDR1 GTSNPN and CDR2 SVGIG (reference sequence). V lost 0 bases and J 2 bases, leaving 11 bases between the germline ends. The CDR3 consists of 15 residues. The CDR3 spells CAWSVGGAAYNEQFF. CDR3 in DNA: TGTGCCTGGAGTGTCGGCGGGGCGGCCTACAATGAGCAGTTCTTC.

The chain has TRBV28 and TRBJ2-4, with 9 bases identical to TRBD2. V lost 3 bases to trimming and J lost 6 bases; unmatched junction nucleotides: 6. Germline CDR1 and CDR2: MDHEN and SYDVKM. The CDR3 covers 15 residues. CDR3 DNA sequence: TGTGCCAGCAGTTTGGCGGGAGGGCCTTTAAACATTCAGTACTTC. Translation: CASSLAGGPLNIQYF.

This clone was observed a handful of times. The chain has TRBV6-8 and TRBJ2-3; D might be TRBD1 (6 bases). V lost 6 bases, J lost 2 bases, and 18 bases lay in between. Per germline, CDR1 MNHGY and CDR2 SAAAGT. The CDR3 totals 16 residues. The DNA of the CDR3 is TGTGCCAGCAGCGAAGGGGGTAGAGGACTCACAGATACGCAGTATTTT. Translation: CASSEGGRGLTDTQYF.

J is TRBJ2-1 and V is TRBV11-3; 9 nucleotides align to TRBD2. Germline V gene sequence: CDR1 SGHNT, CDR2 YENEEA. This CDR3 region has 15 residues. The trim removed 3 bases at V and 4 bases at J, leaving 4 bases unmatched. In nucleotides, the CDR3 is TGTGCCAGCAGCTTTAGCGGGAGTCGGTACAATGAGCAGTTCTTC. Translating it yields CASSFSGSRYNEQFF.

This clone has more than one count but fewer than ten. V usage is TRBV6-8 and J usage is TRBJ2-5, with 9 bases lining up with TRBD2. Germline V gene data show CDR1 as MNHGY and CDR2 as SAAAGT. Trimming removed 2 bases from V and 6 bases from J; junction bases left unmatched: 13. The CDR3 totals 17 residues. CDR3 in amino acids: CASSYTAMGGRGKTQYF. The CDR3 DNA is TGTGCCAGCAGTTACACCGCCATGGGCGGGAGGGGTAAGACCCAGTACTTC.

By sample share, this clone is medium-sized. The DNA for the CDR3 is TGTGCCAGCAGACCACAGGGGAACACTGAAGCTTTCTTT. The encoded protein is CASRPQGNTEAFF. The gene calls are TRBV6-8 and TRBJ1-1, with D perhaps matching TRBD1 (6 bases). Per germline, CDR1 MNHGY and CDR2 SAAAGT. The CDR3 is 13 amino acids. V lost 6 bases to trimming and J lost 1 base, with 9 bases between them.

In its sample, this clone ranks as medium-sized. V usage is TRBV28 and J usage is TRBJ2-6; a possible D gene is TRBD2 (5 bases). Trimming took off 2 bases at V and 2 bases at J, with 7 bases between the two ends. The V gene's germline CDR1 is MDHEN and CDR2 SYDVKM. The CDR3 totals 15 residues. CDR3 coding DNA: TGTGCCAGCAGTTTAACCGGGGCTGGGGCCAACGTCCTGACTTTC. This translates into CASSLTGAGANVLTF. Combining the CDR3 with reference TRBV28 and TRBJ2-6 gives the whole variable domain DVKVTQSSRYLVKRTGEKVFLECVQDMDHENMFWYRQDPGLGLRLIYFSYDVKMKEKGDIPEGYSVSREKKERFSLILESASTNQTSMYLCASSLTGAGANVLTFGAGSRLTVL.

This clone occurred once. The V gene is TRBV28, the J gene TRBJ2-3, with 10 bases aligning to TRBD2. Germline V gene lookup returns CDR1 MDHEN and CDR2 SYDVKM. CDR3 length: 14 amino acids. V shed 1 base, J shed 6 bases, and the junction held 1 base outside the gene matches. The CDR3 nucleotides read TGTGCCAGCAGTTTATCTAGCGGGAGTGATACGCAGTATTTT. This sequence encodes CASSLSSGSDTQYF. Full variable domain (rest looked up from reference TRBV28 and TRBJ2-3): DVKVTQSSRYLVKRTGEKVFLECVQDMDHENMFWYRQDPGLGLRLIYFSYDVKMKEKGDIPEGYSVSREKKERFSLILESASTNQTSMYLCASSLSSGSDTQYFGPGTRLTVL.

The chain is built from TRBV6-9 and TRBJ2-2; no firm D call. The CDR3 loop spans 15 amino acids. From germline, CDR1 is MNHGY and CDR2 SVAAGI. The V and J ends lost 6 bases and 2 bases respectively, with 13 bases between them. CDR3 protein: CASSRGVVNTGELFF. The DNA for the CDR3 is TGTGCCAGCAGCAGAGGAGTAGTTAACACCGGGGAGCTGTTTTTT.

This clone was observed a few times. The chain recombines TRBV6-8 with TRBJ1-5; D possibly corresponds to TRBD1 (5 bases). Deletions cut 6 bases from V and 3 bases from J, with 12 bases between. Germline CDR1 and CDR2: MNHGY and SAAAGT. The CDR3 runs 14 residues. CDR3 region: CASSTGLLNQPQHF. The CDR3 coding sequence is TGTGCCAGCAGCACGGGACTCCTCAATCAGCCCCAGCATTTT.

This clone was seen more than once but under ten times. The chain carries TRBV29-1 and TRBJ2-7; unclear D gene. From germline, CDR1 is SQVTM and CDR2 ANQGSEA. The CDR3 extends over 12 amino acids. V was cut by 5 bases and J by 5 bases, with 13 bases left in between. For the CDR3, the DNA is TGCAGCGTTTGGGTTAAGAGAGACGAGCAGTACTTC. Its protein product is CSVWVKRDEQYF.

This clone was seen more than once but under ten times. V and J are TRBV6-8 and TRBJ1-1; D gene ambiguous. The germline V gene encodes CDR1 MNHGY and CDR2 SAAAGT. The CDR3 consists of 14 residues. Trimming cost V 4 bases and J 0 bases, with 9 bases left between them. The chain's CDR3 is CASSWTDMNTEAFF. Here the CDR3 DNA reads TGTGCCAGCAGTTGGACTGATATGAACACTGAAGCTTTCTTT.

The chain couples TRBV14 to TRBJ2-1; D ambiguous. Looked up from germline, CDR1 is SGHDN and CDR2 is FVKESK. V gave up 0 bases and J gave up 0 bases, with 9 bases separating them. This CDR3 contains 16 residues. The CDR3 DNA reads TGTGCCAGCAGCCAAGAAGATATAGGCTCCTACAATGAGCAGTTCTTC. Translation gives CASSQEDIGSYNEQFF. The entire variable domain, with the rest obtained from reference TRBV14 and TRBJ2-1, is as follows: EAGVTQFPSHSVIEKGQTVTLRCDPISGHDNLYWYRRVMGKEIKFLLHFVKESKQDESGMPNNRFLAERTGGTYSTLKVQPAELEDSGVYFCASSQEDIGSYNEQFFGPGTRLTVL.

The chain has TRBV19 and TRBJ2-7, with D possibly being TRBD1 or TRBD2 (5 bases each). CDR1 is LNHDA, CDR2 SQIVND, per germline (reference sequence). V was shortened by 8 bases and J by 9 bases, with 14 bases between the two germline ends. The CDR3 is 11 amino acids. CDR3 nucleotides: TGTGCCAGTGGGGACCGTCCTGGGCAGTACTTC. This sequence encodes CASGDRPGQYF.

In its sample, this clone is medium-sized (0.01 to 0.1%). The rearrangement links TRBV11-3 to TRBJ2-5; 16 nucleotides agree with TRBD2. Germline V lookup: CDR1 SGHNT, CDR2 YENEEA. The CDR3 is made up of 17 amino acids. V gave up 5 bases and J gave up 1 base; unmatched junction bases: 4. Here the CDR3 reads CASSPGLAGGGQETQYF. Here the CDR3 DNA reads TGTGCCAGCAGCCCGGGACTAGCGGGAGGGGGCCAAGAGACCCAGTACTTC.

The rearrangement joins TRBV28 to TRBJ1-6; 9 bases are a match to TRBD1. CDR1 and CDR2 (germline): MDHEN, SYDVKM. CDR3 length: 13 residues. V lost 11 bases, J lost 7 bases, and 6 bases stayed unmatched. The CDR3 coding sequence is TGTGCCGGACGGGACAGGGTGAATTCACCCCTCCACTTT. It is translated as CAGRDRVNSPLHF.

The CDR3 nucleotides read TGTGCCAGCAGGGGGGGCCAAAGCAATCAGCCCCAGCATTTT. Translating it yields CASRGGQSNQPQHF. The chain couples TRBV9 to TRBJ1-5, with D possibly TRBD1 on 6 matching bases. This CDR3 has 14 residues. Germline CDR1 reads SGDLS; CDR2 reads YYNGEE. V dropped 5 bases and J dropped 1 base, with 10 bases sitting between them. The full variable domain, with the rest looked up from reference TRBV9 and TRBJ1-5, is DSGVTQTPKHLITATGQRVTLRCSPRSGDLSVYWYQQSLDQGLQFLIQYYNGEERAKGNILERFSAQQFPDLHSELNLSSLELGDSALYFCASRGGQSNQPQHFGDGTRLSIL.

Regarding this clone: It is unclear where the CDR3 begins or ends on the DNA, so no DNA is shown, and the CDR3 is as TCRdb lists it. The rearrangement uses TRBV6-7 and TRBJ2-7. TRBV6-7 is labeled an ORF, and its function is uncertain. A total of 14 residues make up the CDR3, ends included. CDR3 residues: CASGASFGPGEQYF.